The next 4 T cell receptor beta chains were all read from a single sample in a study of beta chain features in type 1 diabetes. Their specific antigens are unknown. General study points: The study found moderately but significantly shorter TCRB CDR3s in all four CD4+ subsets of Type 1 diabetes patients.

Every isolated RNA sample was fully reverse transcribed, so sequencing captured expressed TCRB transcripts. Measured with immunoSEQ multiplex PCR; TCRdb has only the in-frame clones, and not every one. Found here are over 150,000 clones, about a tenth of them singletons; the top ten hold 0.4% to 0.55%. Sequencing was performed on central memory CD4+ T cells from blood. These receptors all come from a man aged 30-40 years with type 1 diabetes.

This clone was detected only a few times. The V and J genes are TRBV28 and TRBJ2-7; TRBD1 matches 12 bases. Germline V gene data show CDR1 as MDHEN and CDR2 as SYDVKM. This CDR3 has 16 amino acids. Germline trimming cut 6 bases from V and 2 bases from J; bases unmatched to any gene: 8. CDR3 nucleotides: TGTGCCAGCAGCTCCGGGACAGGGGGCTTGACCTACGAGCAGTACTTC. Its protein product is CASSSGTGGLTYEQYF.

The chain carries TRBV5-1 and TRBJ2-5, with 10 bases fitting TRBD1. The germline V gene encodes CDR1 SGHRS and CDR2 YFSETQ. The junction had 5 bases not matched to a gene; V was cut back by 4 bases and J by 2 bases. The length of the CDR3 is 15 residues. The CDR3 coding sequence is TGCGCCAGCAGCACGGGACAGGGGACGCAAGAGACCCAGTACTTC. Its protein is CASSTGQGTQETQYF.

This clone was observed a handful of times. The chain couples TRBV15 to TRBJ2-6, with a tentative D call TRBD2 (7 bases). The CDR3 sequence is 17 residues long. The germline CDR1 and CDR2 sequences are LNHNV and YYDKDF (reference sequence). With 3 bases removed from V and 0 bases from J, the gap between germline ends came to 12 bases. CDR3 nucleotide sequence: TGTGCCACCAGCAGGACAGGCGGGGGCTCTGGGGCCAACGTCCTGACTTTC. Translation gives CATSRTGGGSGANVLTF.

The genes are TRBV14 and TRBJ2-1; 13 nucleotides agree with TRBD2. This CDR3 is 15 amino acids long. Trimming removed 5 bases from V and 5 bases from J; junction bases left unmatched: 3. Germline V gene data show CDR1 as SGHDN and CDR2 as FVKESK. The CDR3 nucleotides read TGTGCCAGCAGCTTGGGACTAGCGGGAAACAATGAGCAGTTCTTC. Its protein product is CASSLGLAGNNEQFF.